The clone carrying this T cell receptor beta chain occurred once. Antigen specificity is unknown. The same CDR3 is also encoded by other DNA sequences in this sample. This entry is derived from a study of shared clonotypes between healthy human individuals. Notes on the study in general: About 5.2% was the fraction of naive CD4 clonotypes found shared across a few donors. Non-shared clonotypes were found to have lower generation probabilities than the clonotypes that were shared by all four of the sorted-subset donors. Large depth notwithstanding, sorted-subset sequencing proved incomplete by rarefaction.

The CDR3 length is 14 residues. From germline, CDR1 is SGHAT and CDR2 FQNNGV. With 3 bases clipped from V and 5 bases from J, the junction kept 5 bases outside the gene matches. Method: immunoSEQ multiplex PCR; TCRdb's copy keeps in-frame clones and lacks some. The profile shows 1,100,000 or so clones, roughly 74% of them singletons. The rearrangement links TRBV11-2 to TRBJ2-7, with 9 bases that match TRBD1. The TCR sequence derives from a man aged 18 to 29 in good health. Some clones in this sample may be carry-over from other donors' samples. The sequencing sample was made of memory CD4+ T cells from PBMCs. Sample subset: CD45RA-negative fraction. The CDR3 sequence: CASSLDRGGDEQYF. Here the CDR3 DNA reads TGTGCCAGCAGCTTGGACAGGGGAGGAGACGAGCAGTACTTC.